This TCR beta chain was captured by sequencing in a study of T cells in localized non-small cell lung cancer. Germline V gives CDR1 LNHDA, CDR2 SQIVND (reference sequence). Trimming at V came to 3 bases and at J to 6 bases, leaving 4 bases not matched to a gene. This CDR3 has 14 residues. Whole-study results and caveats: Clonality of T cells reached its maximum in uninvolved adjacent lung, surpassing tumor. Sequence data derive from only one tumor region, so heterogeneity remains possible. Prolonged overall survival went with higher T cell density in the blood. For the top 100 tumor clones, a median approximately 59 also appeared in adjacent lung.

A note on this clone: Its antigen is unidentified.

Repertoires were generated with immunoSEQ multiplex PCR, while TCRdb's copy carries only in-frame clones and drops some. The sample lists under 900 clones; approximately 30% were seen once. Specimen: lung tumor tissue, collected before any cancer treatment. The receptor comes from a female donor older than 55 with stage III squamous cell lung carcinoma. The chain links TRBV19 to TRBJ1-2, with 10 bases that match TRBD1. The CDR3 nucleotides are TGTGCCAGTAGTATTGACAGGGGGCGGAATGGCTACACCTTC. Protein: CASSIDRGRNGYTF.